The clone carrying this T cell receptor (beta chain) was seen a few times. Its matching antigen is unknown. This record belongs to a study of identical twins. Study observations and caveats: Invariant cells of the MAIT and iNKT types might have partly distorted the zero-insertion analyses.

TCRdb reanalysed the 5' RACE reads using MiXCR and keeps one entry per CDR3 protein. The repertoire has approximately 230,000 distinct CDR3 sequences, over 5% of them found once; the top ten carry just over 14%. V lost 4 bases and J lost 1; bases outside the gene matches: 5. The CDR3 covers 16 residues. Germline V gene data show CDR1 as LGHDT and CDR2 as YNNKEL (reference sequence). This same sample was also part of a study on T cells expressing NK-cell markers.

Material: CD8+ T cells sorted from blood. This rearrangement joins TRBV3-1 to TRBJ2-5; 11 nucleotides align to TRBD2. The clonotype was recovered from a woman between 18 and 29 years old in good health. CDR3 sequence reads: CASSLGLAGFQETQYF. CDR3 nucleotides: TGTGCCAGCAGCCTCGGACTAGCGGGCTTCCAAGAGACCCAGTACTTC.